This is a list of T cell receptor beta chains from one sample in a study of response to subunit inactivated influenza vaccine. MiXCR, run by TCRdb on the RT-PCR reads, gives a single entry per CDR3 protein. The data hold about 800,000 distinct CDR3 sequences, with about 20% observed a single time. The sample here was PBMCs from blood, taken 5 days after vaccination. Every receptor here comes from a man in his fifties who received an inactivated influenza vaccine. Both conserved end residues are part of each CDR3. The D gene is left open where the match is weak. The listing skips clone size in some rows; elsewhere it reads once, few, many or a size class.

clone_size: few; d_call: NA; j_call: TRBJ2-6; v_call: TRBV10-3; cdr3_nt: TGTGCCATCAGTGCCCTAAGGGGGGTTGGGGCCAACGTCCTGACTTTC; cdr3_aa: CAISALRGVGANVLTF
clone_size: NA; d_call: TRBD2; j_call: TRBJ2-3; v_call: TRBV2; cdr3_nt: TGTGCCAGCAGTGGACTAGCGGGAACCCCCGGGAGGGTAGATACGCAGTATTTT; cdr3_aa: CASSGLAGTPGRVDTQYF
clone_size: NA; d_call: NA; j_call: TRBJ2-5; v_call: TRBV29-1; cdr3_nt: TGCAGCGTTGAAGATGAGGACCTGAAGCTCGAGACCCAGTACTTC; cdr3_aa: CSVEDEDLKLETQYF
clone_size: NA; d_call: NA; j_call: TRBJ1-1; v_call: TRBV4-3; cdr3_nt: TGCGCCAGCAGCCTGAGGGCCAACGGGAACACTGAAGCTTTCTTT; cdr3_aa: CASSLRANGNTEAFF
clone_size: few; d_call: TRBD1; j_call: TRBJ1-1; v_call: TRBV20-1; cdr3_nt: TGCAGTGCAAAAGTTCCACCGGGACAGGAAAACACTGAAGCTTTCTTT; cdr3_aa: CSAKVPPGQENTEAFF
clone_size: few; d_call: NA; j_call: TRBJ2-6; v_call: TRBV12-3/TRBV12-4; cdr3_nt: TGTGCCAGCAGTTTAGGCAGAACCTCTGGGGCCAACGTCCTGACTTTC; cdr3_aa: CASSLGRTSGANVLTF
clone_size: NA; d_call: NA; j_call: TRBJ2-7; v_call: TRBV3-1; cdr3_nt: TGTGCCAGCACCCAAGGAAGGGCAGCCTACGAGCAGTACTTC; cdr3_aa: CASTQGRAAYEQYF
clone_size: NA; d_call: TRBD1; j_call: TRBJ1-1; v_call: TRBV20-1; cdr3_nt: TGCAGTGCTACCGGGGTGGGAAGATATCGACAGGGCGAAGCTTTCTTT; cdr3_aa: CSATGVGRYRQGEAFF
clone_size: many; d_call: NA; j_call: TRBJ2-1; v_call: TRBV12-3/TRBV12-4; cdr3_nt: TGTGCCACCATGAACCTCGGGACGGGAGCCCCTGTCCAGTTCTTC; cdr3_aa: CATMNLGTGAPVQFF
clone_size: NA; d_call: NA; j_call: TRBJ1-2; v_call: TRBV3-1; cdr3_nt: TGTGCCAGCAGCCAATTTCCTGAAACCCACCATGGCTACACCTTC; cdr3_aa: CASSQFPETHHGYTF
clone_size: few; d_call: NA; j_call: TRBJ2-2; v_call: TRBV25-1; cdr3_nt: TGTGCCAGCAGTACCTCAGGTGGCGGGGAGCTGTTTTTT; cdr3_aa: CASSTSGGGELFF
clone_size: NA; d_call: TRBD1; j_call: TRBJ2-6; v_call: TRBV6-5; cdr3_nt: TGTGCCAGCAGTTCACAGGGGGCGACTGGGGCCAACGTCCTGACTTTC; cdr3_aa: CASSSQGATGANVLTF
clone_size: NA; d_call: TRBD1; j_call: TRBJ1-5; v_call: TRBV6-2/TRBV6-3; cdr3_nt: TGTGCCAGCAGTCAACACGACAGGGGCAATCAGCCCCAGCATTTT; cdr3_aa: CASSQHDRGNQPQHF
clone_size: few; d_call: NA; j_call: TRBJ1-6; v_call: TRBV25-1; cdr3_nt: TGTGCCAGCAGTCATACAGGGCCCGTTAATTCACCCCTCCACTTT; cdr3_aa: CASSHTGPVNSPLHF
clone_size: NA; d_call: TRBD1; j_call: TRBJ2-7; v_call: TRBV28; cdr3_nt: TGTGCCAGCAAAACAGACAGGGTAAGGAGCTACGAGCAGTACTTC; cdr3_aa: CASKTDRVRSYEQYF
clone_size: few; d_call: TRBD1; j_call: TRBJ2-7; v_call: TRBV6-6; cdr3_nt: TGTGCCTCCTGGCAGGACAGGGTCGGCGAGCAGTACTTC; cdr3_aa: CASWQDRVGEQYF
clone_size: NA; d_call: TRBD2; j_call: TRBJ2-3; v_call: TRBV20-1; cdr3_nt: TGCAGTGCTAGCCCCACTAGCGGGATCACAGATACGCAGTATTTT; cdr3_aa: CSASPTSGITDTQYF
clone_size: NA; d_call: NA; j_call: TRBJ2-2; v_call: TRBV4-1; cdr3_nt: TGCGCCAGCAACCAAGTACACACGCCCGGGAACGGGGAGCTGTTTTTT; cdr3_aa: CASNQVHTPGNGELFF
clone_size: few; d_call: NA; j_call: TRBJ1-2; v_call: TRBV20-1; cdr3_nt: TGCAGTGCTGCCCGGAGTCGGGGAAACTATGGCTACACCTTC; cdr3_aa: CSAARSRGNYGYTF
clone_size: few; d_call: NA; j_call: TRBJ1-6; v_call: TRBV6-5; cdr3_nt: TGTGCCAGCAGTTACTCGTCCGGCCAGTATAATTCACCCCTCCACTTT; cdr3_aa: CASSYSSGQYNSPLHF
clone_size: NA; d_call: NA; j_call: TRBJ1-4; v_call: TRBV12-3/TRBV12-4; cdr3_nt: TGTGCCAGCGGCCCGGGACTCCTTAATGAAAAACTGTTTTTT; cdr3_aa: CASGPGLLNEKLFF
clone_size: few; d_call: TRBD1; j_call: TRBJ2-1; v_call: TRBV11-2; cdr3_nt: TGTGCCAGCAGCAAGGGACAGGGCTACAATGAGCAGTTCTTC; cdr3_aa: CASSKGQGYNEQFF
clone_size: few; d_call: TRBD2; j_call: TRBJ2-1; v_call: TRBV12-3/TRBV12-4; cdr3_nt: TGTGCCAGCAGTTTAAGACTAGCGGGAGGGCCAGGGCAGTTCTTC; cdr3_aa: CASSLRLAGGPGQFF
clone_size: once; d_call: NA; j_call: TRBJ2-1; v_call: TRBV30; cdr3_nt: TGTGCCTGGAGAAGGGTAGGATTTGACAATGAGCAGTTCTTC; cdr3_aa: CAWRRVGFDNEQFF
clone_size: many; d_call: TRBD1; j_call: TRBJ2-3; v_call: TRBV12-3/TRBV12-4; cdr3_nt: TGTGCCAGCAGAGCCACAGGGGTTGACACAGATACGCAGTATTTT; cdr3_aa: CASRATGVDTDTQYF
clone_size: NA; d_call: NA; j_call: TRBJ1-3; v_call: TRBV6-1; cdr3_nt: TGTGCCAGCATCAGGGGTTTCTCTGGAAACACCATATATTTT; cdr3_aa: CASIRGFSGNTIYF
clone_size: NA; d_call: NA; j_call: TRBJ1-6; v_call: TRBV14; cdr3_nt: TGTGCCAGCAGAGATTCAGGGTTAAGGTCACCCCTCCACTTT; cdr3_aa: CASRDSGLRSPLHF
clone_size: NA; d_call: NA; j_call: TRBJ2-1; v_call: TRBV29-1; cdr3_nt: TGCAGCGTTGAAGATTCGGAGAAGTCCTACAATGAGCAGTTCTTC; cdr3_aa: CSVEDSEKSYNEQFF
clone_size: NA; d_call: NA; j_call: TRBJ2-7; v_call: TRBV4-3; cdr3_nt: TGCGCCAGCAGCCAACAAATCTCAGGCTACGAGCAGTACTTC; cdr3_aa: CASSQQISGYEQYF
clone_size: NA; d_call: NA; j_call: TRBJ2-7; v_call: TRBV7-2; cdr3_nt: TGTGCCAGCAGCTTATGGGGGAGAGGGAGCTCCTACGAGCAGTACTTC; cdr3_aa: CASSLWGRGSSYEQYF
clone_size: few; d_call: NA; j_call: TRBJ2-7; v_call: TRBV12-3/TRBV12-4; cdr3_nt: TGTGCCAGCAGTTTTCAAGAACGCTACGAGCAGTACTTC; cdr3_aa: CASSFQERYEQYF
clone_size: few; d_call: TRBD2; j_call: TRBJ2-2; v_call: TRBV10-3; cdr3_nt: TGTGCCATCAGTGACCGGCTAGCGGGGGCGAGAACCGGGGAGCTGTTTTTT; cdr3_aa: CAISDRLAGARTGELFF
clone_size: NA; d_call: NA; j_call: TRBJ2-4; v_call: TRBV6-1; cdr3_nt: TGTGCCAGCAGGGATTACAGGGAGGCAAAAAACATTCAGTACTTC; cdr3_aa: CASRDYREAKNIQYF
clone_size: many; d_call: NA; j_call: TRBJ2-7; v_call: TRBV7-2; cdr3_nt: TGTGCCAGCGGCCTGCAGGGGCGAGGGTACGAGCAGTACTTC; cdr3_aa: CASGLQGRGYEQYF
clone_size: few; d_call: NA; j_call: TRBJ1-6; v_call: TRBV6-1; cdr3_nt: TGTGCCAGCAGTGGACGTATTAATTCACCCCTCCACTTT; cdr3_aa: CASSGRINSPLHF